This T cell receptor (beta chain) was obtained from a study of T cell responses to AZD1222 COVID-19 vaccine. For the study at large: Second doses that came at about 4 or about 12 weeks were put together. General study points: Spike was spanned by vaccine-associated CD4 TCRs, with dominance at 160-218 and 743-854. As reported, nearly half of all spike-specific TCRs target variant regions that are unmutated.

Produced via immunoSEQ multiplex PCR; TCRdb's table is partial and in-frame only. The repertoire holds about 99,000 clones, with roughly 87% as singletons. About this clone: Its antigen is currently unknown.

The sequenced sample was peripheral blood, obtained on day 0 of AZD1222 vaccination. This TCR was sampled from an adult in good health.

The CDR3, as DNA: TGCGCCAGTCGATCCCACCGGGACCGGTTGAGCACTGAAGCTTTCTTT. It specifies CASRSHRDRLSTEAFF. The V call is TRBV4-3, the J call TRBJ1-1; D perhaps matches TRBD1 (5 bases). Germline values: CDR1 LGHNA, CDR2 YSLEER. This CDR3 is 16 amino acids long. V lost 9 bases to trimming and J lost 4 bases, with 24 bases between them.